These T cell receptor beta chains were read from a single sample in a study of cytomegalovirus exposure and HLA in healthy donors. Libraries were prepared by immunoSEQ multiplex PCR; TCRdb keeps only in-frame clonotypes and omits some of them. The sample records approximately 170,000 clones, around 85% being singletons. The source material was PBMCs. The receptors stem from a boy aged 2 to 10 in good health and CMV-seronegative. The CDR3 runs from the conserved cysteine through the conserved F or W. Fields, in order: J gene, D gene, clone size, V gene, CDR3 protein, CDR3 DNA. A D gene is named only where the DNA matches it firmly. Size tells how often a clone was seen (once, few, many) or the class of an expanded clone, and some rows leave it out.

J: TRBJ2-7; D: TRBD2; size: NA; V: TRBV19; CDR3: CASSMGLAVNEQYF; DNA: TGTGCCAGTAGTATGGGACTAGCGGTGAACGAGCAGTACTTC
J: TRBJ1-2; D: NA; size: NA; V: TRBV12-2; CDR3: CASRSGQGASGLYGYTF; DNA: TGTGCAAGTCGCTCCGGACAGGGGGCTTCGGGACTCTATGGCTACACCTTC
J: TRBJ2-1; D: TRBD2; size: NA; V: TRBV15; CDR3: CASQPGSGAEQFF; DNA: TGTGCCTCTCAGCCTGGGAGCGGGGCTGAGCAGTTCTTC
J: TRBJ1-1; D: NA; size: NA; V: TRBV6-1; CDR3: CASRRNTKNTEAFF; DNA: TGTGCCAGCAGACGTAATACAAAGAACACTGAAGCTTTCTTT
J: TRBJ1-1; D: NA; size: NA; V: TRBV29-1; CDR3: CSVRGFSVNTEAFF; DNA: TGCAGCGTTCGGGGGTTTTCAGTGAACACTGAAGCTTTCTTT
J: TRBJ1-2; D: NA; size: NA; V: TRBV19; CDR3: CASSPRGQGQGGYTF; DNA: TGTGCCAGTAGTCCAAGAGGCCAGGGCCAGGGTGGCTACACCTTC
J: TRBJ2-1; D: TRBD2; size: NA; V: TRBV11-2; CDR3: CASSFIGTSGTYNEQFF; DNA: TGTGCCAGCAGCTTCATTGGGACTAGCGGGACCTACAATGAGCAGTTCTTC
J: TRBJ2-1; D: NA; size: NA; V: TRBV5-1; CDR3: CASSDTGGNNEQFF; DNA: TGCGCCAGCAGCGATACCGGGGGAAACAATGAGCAGTTCTTC
J: TRBJ2-1; D: TRBD2; size: NA; V: TRBV29-1; CDR3: CSVDLKRGSYNEQFF; DNA: TGCAGCGTGGACCTGAAGCGGGGCTCCTACAATGAGCAGTTCTTC
J: TRBJ2-5; D: NA; size: NA; V: TRBV5-4; CDR3: CASSLPQRTDKETQYF; DNA: TGTGCCAGCAGCCTACCACAAAGGACAGACAAAGAGACCCAGTACTTC
J: TRBJ2-1; D: NA; size: NA; V: TRBV7-6; CDR3: CASRPGSSYNEQFF; DNA: TGTGCCAGCAGGCCCGGGAGCTCCTACAATGAGCAGTTCTTC
J: TRBJ2-3; D: NA; size: NA; V: TRBV19; CDR3: CASSIDSAGDTQYF; DNA: TGTGCCAGTAGTATAGATTCGGCGGGGGATACGCAGTATTTT
J: TRBJ1-2; D: TRBD1; size: NA; V: TRBV18; CDR3: CASSPLPTGDGYTF; DNA: TGTGCCAGCTCACCACTTCCCACAGGGGATGGCTACACCTTC
J: TRBJ1-1; D: NA; size: NA; V: TRBV19; CDR3: CASSNTANTEAFF; DNA: TGTGCCAGTAGTAACACAGCAAACACTGAAGCTTTCTTT
J: TRBJ1-2; D: TRBD1; size: NA; V: TRBV2; CDR3: CASSEAGQAGPGYGYTF; DNA: TGTGCCAGCAGTGAAGCCGGACAGGCGGGGCCCGGGTATGGCTACACCTTC
J: TRBJ2-1; D: NA; size: few; V: TRBV7-9; CDR3: CASSLVQGRNEQFF; DNA: TGTGCCAGCAGCTTAGTGCAGGGAAGAAATGAGCAGTTCTTC
J: TRBJ2-2; D: NA; size: NA; V: TRBV6-1; CDR3: CATDFGRDYTGELFF; DNA: TGTGCCACGGATTTCGGCCGTGACTACACCGGGGAGCTGTTTTTT
J: TRBJ1-2; D: NA; size: NA; V: TRBV19; CDR3: CASSIPGFYGYTF; DNA: TGTGCCAGTAGTATCCCAGGGTTCTATGGCTACACCTTC
J: TRBJ1-2; D: NA; size: NA; V: TRBV19; CDR3: CASSIDQTDPGVYGYTF; DNA: TGTGCCAGTAGTATAGATCAGACGGATCCCGGAGTCTATGGCTACACCTTC
J: TRBJ1-5; D: TRBD1; size: NA; V: TRBV19; CDR3: CASMQGQGYNQPQHF; DNA: TGTGCCAGTATGCAAGGACAGGGGTACAATCAGCCCCAGCATTTT
J: TRBJ1-1; D: NA; size: NA; V: TRBV5-1; CDR3: CASSLTVNTEAFF; DNA: TGCGCCAGCAGCCTGACAGTGAACACTGAAGCTTTCTTT
J: TRBJ1-5; D: TRBD1; size: once; V: TRBV28; CDR3: CASSPRTGQLVGRNQPQHF; DNA: TGTGCCAGCAGTCCTCGGACAGGGCAATTAGTAGGTAGGAATCAGCCCCAGCATTTT
J: TRBJ2-1; D: NA; size: NA; V: TRBV18; CDR3: CASSIYGEQFF; DNA: TGTGCCAGCTCCATTTACGGTGAGCAGTTCTTC
J: TRBJ1-5; D: TRBD1; size: NA; V: TRBV5-1; CDR3: CASMGTGTSQPQHF; DNA: TGCGCCAGCATGGGGACAGGGACCAGTCAGCCCCAGCATTTT
J: TRBJ1-5; D: TRBD1; size: NA; V: TRBV7-2; CDR3: CASSLETGRNQPQHF; DNA: TGTGCCAGCAGCTTAGAGACAGGGCGCAATCAGCCCCAGCATTTT
J: TRBJ2-7; D: TRBD2; size: NA; V: TRBV7-6; CDR3: CASSLGLANYEQYF; DNA: TGTGCCAGCAGCTTAGGACTAGCGAACTACGAGCAGTACTTC
J: TRBJ2-3; D: TRBD2; size: NA; V: TRBV28; CDR3: CASRREVGAQYF; DNA: TGTGCCAGCAGACGGGAGGTCGGGGCGCAGTATTTT
J: TRBJ2-6; D: NA; size: NA; V: TRBV2; CDR3: CASSGGPSGANVLTF; DNA: TGTGCCAGCAGTGGCGGTCCGTCTGGGGCCAACGTCCTGACTTTC
J: TRBJ2-3; D: TRBD2; size: NA; V: TRBV6-6; CDR3: CASSSRGGVTDTQYF; DNA: TGTGCCAGCAGTTCGCGGGGGGGGGTCACAGATACGCAGTATTTT
J: TRBJ2-7; D: TRBD1; size: NA; V: TRBV5-4; CDR3: CASSLSGTGYEQYF; DNA: TGTGCCAGCAGCTTGAGTGGGACAGGCTACGAGCAGTACTTC
J: TRBJ2-5; D: TRBD2; size: NA; V: TRBV18; CDR3: CASSPESGGKTQYF; DNA: TGTGCCAGCTCACCAGAGTCCGGGGGGAAGACCCAGTACTTC
J: TRBJ1-1; D: NA; size: once; V: TRBV6-5; CDR3: CASRPGGNTEAFF; DNA: TGTGCCAGCAGACCCGGCGGGAACACTGAAGCTTTCTTT
J: TRBJ2-5; D: TRBD2; size: few; V: TRBV2; CDR3: CASSDTSGLGETQYF; DNA: TGTGCCAGCAGTGATACTAGCGGGCTGGGGGAGACCCAGTACTTC
J: TRBJ2-1; D: TRBD2; size: NA; V: TRBV15; CDR3: CAASGTGTRATAEQFF; DNA: TGTGCCGCCAGCGGAACCGGGACTAGGGCCACGGCTGAGCAGTTCTTC
J: TRBJ2-2; D: NA; size: NA; V: TRBV4-2; CDR3: CASSQEGGGTGELFF; DNA: TGTGCCAGCAGCCAAGAGGGAGGGGGCACCGGGGAGCTGTTTTTT
J: TRBJ1-1; D: NA; size: NA; V: TRBV19; CDR3: CASSGSGIGTEAFF; DNA: TGTGCCAGTAGTGGGTCAGGGATAGGCACTGAAGCTTTCTTT
J: TRBJ2-7; D: NA; size: NA; V: TRBV19; CDR3: CASSNSFYEQYF; DNA: TGTGCCAGTAGTAACAGCTTCTACGAGCAGTACTTC
J: TRBJ2-3; D: TRBD2; size: few; V: TRBV27; CDR3: CASSQTSGDIDTQYF; DNA: TGTGCCAGCAGTCAGACTAGCGGGGATATAGATACGCAGTATTTT
J: TRBJ2-1; D: TRBD2; size: few; V: TRBV6-4; CDR3: CASSETSGSPYNEQFF; DNA: TGTGCCAGCAGTGAGACTAGCGGGAGCCCCTACAATGAGCAGTTCTTC
J: TRBJ2-1; D: NA; size: NA; V: TRBV10-1; CDR3: CASSRYGGGGYNEQFF; DNA: TGCGCCAGCAGCAGATACGGAGGGGGGGGGTACAATGAGCAGTTCTTC
J: TRBJ1-4; D: NA; size: NA; V: TRBV9; CDR3: CASSVDAGRNEKLFF; DNA: TGTGCCAGCAGCGTAGATGCAGGGCGTAATGAAAAACTGTTTTTT
J: TRBJ1-5; D: TRBD1; size: NA; V: TRBV6-1; CDR3: CASSVGQGGQPQHF; DNA: TGTGCCAGCAGTGTGGGACAGGGCGGCCAGCCCCAGCATTTT
J: TRBJ2-7; D: NA; size: NA; V: TRBV27; CDR3: CASSPTVLSYEQYF; DNA: TGTGCCAGCAGCCCGACAGTCCTCTCCTACGAGCAGTACTTC
J: TRBJ2-5; D: TRBD1; size: NA; V: TRBV5-1; CDR3: CASSLGTGTVQETQYF; DNA: TGCGCCAGCAGCTTGGGGACAGGGACCGTTCAAGAGACCCAGTACTTC
J: TRBJ2-5; D: NA; size: NA; V: TRBV7-7; CDR3: CAGSASLQETQYF; DNA: TGTGCCGGCAGCGCTAGCCTCCAAGAGACCCAGTACTTC
J: TRBJ2-3; D: TRBD2; size: NA; V: TRBV9; CDR3: CASSVGLAETRGDTQYF; DNA: TGTGCCAGCAGCGTAGGACTAGCGGAAACCAGGGGAGATACGCAGTATTTT
J: TRBJ1-2; D: TRBD1; size: NA; V: TRBV6-5; CDR3: CASSARGQENYGYTF; DNA: TGTGCCAGCAGTGCCCGGGGACAGGAGAACTATGGCTACACCTTC
J: TRBJ1-2; D: TRBD1; size: once; V: TRBV28; CDR3: CASTYTGVSYGYTF; DNA: TGTGCCAGCACCTACACAGGGGTTAGCTATGGCTACACCTTC